The 14 T cell receptor beta chains presented below share a single source sample, sequenced in a study of molecular identifiers for immune sequencing clone quantification. Via MiXCR, TCRdb re-called the PCR reads, giving one row per CDR3 protein. The table includes approximately 320,000 distinct CDR3 sequences, about 23% detected once. What was sequenced was naive CD8+ T cells from blood, with Jurkat cell RNA spiked in. The subset denotes: FACS-sorted CD8+CD4-CCR7+CD45RA+ naive T cells. Receptors were obtained from a human donor in good health. Some libraries in this study had Jurkat cell RNA spiked in.

This clonotype was detected a few times. CDR3 protein: CASSQDILSSTVPWTVINTEAFF. The CDR3 DNA is TGTGCCAGCAGCCAAGATATTCTGTCTTCCACGGTCCCATGGACAGTAATAAACACTGAAGCTTTCTTT. The rearrangement links TRBV14 to TRBJ1-1; weak D call: TRBD1 (6 bases). The CDR3 loop spans 23 amino acids. Between the trimmed V and J ends, which lost 0 bases and 2 bases, there was a span of 34 bases. Germline loops: CDR1 SGHDN, CDR2 FVKESK. Full variable domain (remainder filled in from reference TRBV14 and TRBJ1-1): EAGVTQFPSHSVIEKGQTVTLRCDPISGHDNLYWYRRVMGKEIKFLLHFVKESKQDESGMPNNRFLAERTGGTYSTLKVQPAELEDSGVYFCASSQDILSSTVPWTVINTEAFFGQGTRLTVV.

This clonotype was counted only a few times. The chain carries TRBV29-1 and TRBJ2-7; 10 bases line up with TRBD1. Germline CDR1 SQVTM, CDR2 ANQGSEA. The CDR3 contains 13 residues. V lost 7 bases and J lost 1; bases outside the gene matches: 4. This CDR3 reads CSATGGWSYEQYF. The CDR3 nucleotides read TGCAGCGCGACAGGGGGCTGGTCCTACGAGCAGTACTTC.

Remarks on this clonotype: Sequence at one end of the junction differs from germline and may be a read error. The chain couples TRBV27 to TRBJ2-7; the match to TRBD1 covers 7 bases. This CDR3 region has 15 residues. The V gene's germline CDR1 is MNHEY and CDR2 SMNVEV (reference sequence). CDR3 nucleotide sequence: TGCGCCAGCAGCCAAAGCCCAGGGGGAATCTACGAGCAGTACTTC. It yields the protein CASSQSPGGIYEQYF.

As to this clonotype: Being one base from a much bigger clone, this may be a read error. The J gene is TRBJ1-4, the V gene TRBV29-1, with TRBD1 as a possible D gene (6 bases). The length of the CDR3 is 13 residues. V lost 6 bases, J lost 12 bases, and 20 bases lay in between. Germline V gives CDR1 SQVTM, CDR2 ANQGSEA. CDR3 in amino acids: CSVPQGRADELFF. DNA for the CDR3: TGCAGCGTCCCACAGGGCAGGGCTGACGAACTGTTTTTT.

The chain is built from TRBV5-5 and TRBJ2-7; D unresolved. The ends were cut back, 2 bases at V and 3 bases at J, with 9 bases in the middle. Germline loops: CDR1 SGHKS, CDR2 YYEKEE (reference sequence). This CDR3 contains 13 residues. The CDR3 region is CASSLVPGYEQYF. CDR3 DNA sequence: TGTGCCAGCAGCTTAGTACCTGGCTACGAGCAGTACTTC.

There are a few counts of this clonotype. A read error may explain this, as a much larger clone is one base away. The chain is built from TRBV28 and TRBJ2-7, with 10 bases lining up with TRBD2. The CDR3 length is 15 residues. The V gene's germline CDR1 is MDHEN and CDR2 SYDVKM. Here the CDR3 reads CAGSLVKREGLKQYF. DNA of the CDR3: TGTGCCGGCAGTTTAGTTAAGCGGGAGGGTTTGAAGCAGTACTTC.

This clonotype was seen a handful of times. The CDR3 bases are TGTGCCAGCAGCTCAGATCAGGGGTTTCAGCCCCAGCATTTT. Protein sequence: CASSSDQGFQPQHF. The gene calls are TRBV11-2 and TRBJ1-5; TRBD1 might be the D (6 bases). Trimming took off 4 bases at V and 6 bases at J, with 13 bases between the two ends. The CDR3 totals 14 residues. CDR1 is SGHAT and CDR2 is FQNNGV in the germline V gene.

This clonotype was counted a few times. CDR3 nucleotides: TGTGCCAGCAGTGGGCTAGAACCTAGCACAGATACGCAGTATTTT. This translates into CASSGLEPSTDTQYF. The chain recombines TRBV6-1 with TRBJ2-3; D gene unclear. The germline V and J ends were trimmed by 4 bases and 0 bases, with 11 bases remaining between them. This CDR3 comprises 15 residues. The germline gives CDR1 MNHNS, CDR2 SASEGT.

V is TRBV20-1 and J is TRBJ2-3; 12 nucleotides agree with TRBD2. The CDR3 extends over 17 amino acids. The junction had 12 bases not matched to a gene; V was cut back by 4 bases and J by 4 bases. Germline CDR1 DFQATT, CDR2 SNEGSKA (reference sequence). The CDR3 region is CSAIWTSGVAFSDTQYF. CDR3 sequence (DNA): TGCAGTGCTATTTGGACTAGCGGGGTGGCCTTTTCAGATACGCAGTATTTT.

The chain carries TRBV19 and TRBJ2-2; maybe TRBD2 (7 bases). Germline V gene lookup returns CDR1 LNHDA and CDR2 SQIVND (reference sequence). The CDR3 length is 15 residues. V was pared by 10 bases and J by 5 bases, with 20 bases between. The chain's CDR3 is CATPKGGGQTGELFF. The CDR3, as DNA: TGTGCCACCCCGAAGGGGGGGGGGCAGACCGGGGAGCTGTTTTTT.

Comment on this clonotype: A much larger clone differs by one base, so this may be a read error. The genes are TRBV29-1 and TRBJ2-1; 11 nucleotides line up with TRBD2. The CDR3 covers 14 residues. Germline CDR1 and CDR2: SQVTM and ANQGSEA. The CDR3 bases are TGCAGCGTTAAGGGACTAGCGGCCTACATTGAGCAGTTCTTC. Its translation: CSVKGLAAYIEQFF.

In its sample, this clonotype was seen many times. The genes are TRBV19 and TRBJ1-5; tentative D call: TRBD1 (6 bases). Germline V gives CDR1 LNHDA, CDR2 SQIVND (reference sequence). The length of the CDR3 is 14 residues. Trimming pared 3 bases from V and 5 bases from J, leaving 11 bases between. This chain's CDR3 is CASSILGGYQPQHF. The CDR3 bases are TGTGCCAGTAGTATCCTAGGGGGGTATCAGCCCCAGCATTTT.

The sample holds a few counts of this clonotype. The chain links TRBV25-1 to TRBJ2-1, with D perhaps TRBD1 (5 bases). The CDR3 runs to 13 residues. In germline, CDR1 is MGHDK, CDR2 SYGVNS. Trimming pared 6 bases from V and 6 bases from J, leaving 12 bases between. CDR3 region: CASSPTEINEQFF. The CDR3 DNA is TGTGCCAGCAGCCCGACAGAAATCAATGAGCAGTTCTTC.

This clonotype was seen only a few times. This chain joins TRBV7-2 and TRBJ2-7, with 7 positions matching TRBD1. V lost 5 bases to trimming and J lost 7 bases; unmatched junction nucleotides: 11. The CDR3 contains 14 residues. Germline values: CDR1 SGHTA, CDR2 FQGNSA. In DNA form, the CDR3 reads TGTGCCAGCAGCCAAATCGGACAGGCCGGGGAGCAGTACTTC. This gives the protein CASSQIGQAGEQYF.